This T cell receptor (beta chain) is from a study of blood T cells in healthy people across ages. Study outcomes and limitations: The fall in TCR beta diversity per million T cells was roughly linear with age.

The CDR3 loop spans 15 amino acids. Germline loops: CDR1 DFQATT, CDR2 SNEGSKA (reference sequence). Losses at the gene ends were 2 bases for V and 0 bases for J; bases not matched to a gene: 7. This clonotype has just a few counts. Its antigen is not known. Together with a sample-barcoded 5' primer, a J-beta primer mix was included in a second PCR lasting about 6 to 12 cycles. Using its own MiXCR run on the 5' RACE reads, TCRdb lists one record per CDR3 protein. Here the sample spans 540,000 or so distinct CDR3 sequences, under 55% being singletons. This TCR was recovered from an elderly man in good health. Sequenced material: blood. The chain couples TRBV20-1 to TRBJ2-7; 7 nucleotides align to TRBD1. The CDR3 nucleotides read TGCAGTGCTAGAAAAGGGACAGCCAGCTCCTACGAGCAGTACTTC. This gives the protein CSARKGTASSYEQYF.